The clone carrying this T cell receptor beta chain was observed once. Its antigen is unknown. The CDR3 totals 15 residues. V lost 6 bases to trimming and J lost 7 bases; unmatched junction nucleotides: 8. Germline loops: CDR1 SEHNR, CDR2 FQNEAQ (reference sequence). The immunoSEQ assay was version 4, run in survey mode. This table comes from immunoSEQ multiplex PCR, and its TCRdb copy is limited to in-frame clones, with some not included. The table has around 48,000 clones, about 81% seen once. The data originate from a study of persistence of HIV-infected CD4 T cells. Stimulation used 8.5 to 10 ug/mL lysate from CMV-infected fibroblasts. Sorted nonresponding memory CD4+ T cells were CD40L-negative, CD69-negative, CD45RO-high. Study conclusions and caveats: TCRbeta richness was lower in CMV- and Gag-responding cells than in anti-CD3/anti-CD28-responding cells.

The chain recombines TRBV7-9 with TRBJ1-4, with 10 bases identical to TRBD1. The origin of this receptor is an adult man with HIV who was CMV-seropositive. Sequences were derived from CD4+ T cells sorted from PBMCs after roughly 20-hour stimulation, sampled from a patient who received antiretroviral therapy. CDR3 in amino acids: CASSPGTGAIEKLFF. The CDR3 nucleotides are TGTGCCAGCAGTCCCGGGACAGGGGCTATTGAAAAACTGTTTTTT.